Below, 8 T cell receptor beta chains from the same sample are listed, as sequenced in a study of technical replicates of blood from a handful of donors. Generated by immunoSEQ multiplex PCR, the TCRdb table keeps only in-frame clones and is missing some. The sample has approximately 81,000 clones, 90% to 98% seen once. Sequenced material: T cells isolated from PBMCs. The origin of the receptors is a human donor in good health.

The gene calls are TRBV5-1 and TRBJ2-5, with TRBD1 identical over 7 bases. Trimming took 1 base from V and 5 from J; bases not matched to a gene: 11. The germline V gene encodes CDR1 SGHRS and CDR2 YFSETQ. The CDR3 has 16 residues. The CDR3 loop is CASSLQIDRDVETQYF. CDR3 DNA sequence: TGCGCCAGCAGCTTGCAGATAGACAGGGATGTGGAGACCCAGTACTTC.

This chain connects TRBV5-4 to TRBJ2-7; 8 bases fit TRBD2. CDR3 length equals 17 residues. Germline CDR1 reads SGHNT; CDR2 reads YYREEE (reference sequence). V shed 5 bases and J 3 bases; nucleotides not matched to a gene: 16. This CDR3 reads CASSLGLGPLLGYEQYF. The CDR3 DNA sequence: TGTGCCAGCAGTCTGGGACTAGGTCCCCTCTTGGGCTACGAGCAGTACTTC.

The chain carries TRBV5-1 and TRBJ2-3; TRBD2 aligns across 7 bases. The CDR3 runs to 15 residues. Per the germline V gene, CDR1 is SGHRS and CDR2 is YFSETQ. Unmatched junction bases numbered 4, after V lost 3 bases and J lost 0 bases. The CDR3 coding sequence is TGCGCCAGCAGCTCAAGCGGGGATAGCACAGATACGCAGTATTTT. Translation: CASSSSGDSTDTQYF.

This chain uses TRBV2 with TRBJ1-4, with D uncertain. The length of the CDR3 is 15 residues. Germline values: CDR1 SNHLY, CDR2 FYNNEI. Deletions cut 7 bases from V and 6 bases from J, with 18 bases between. CDR3 bases: TGTGCCAGCACGCGGGCCGTTACGGGCGATGAAAAACTGTTTTTT. Protein sequence: CASTRAVTGDEKLFF. The full variable domain, in which reference TRBV2 and TRBJ1-4 provide the parts outside the CDR3, is EPEVTQTPSHQVTQMGQEVILRCVPISNHLYFYWYRQILGQKVEFLVSFYNNEISEKSEIFDDQFSVERPDGSNFTLKIRSTKLEDSAMYFCASTRAVTGDEKLFFGSGTQLSVL.

The V call is TRBV4-1, the J call TRBJ1-2, with 7 bases fitting TRBD1. Germline trimming cut 1 base from V and 4 bases from J; bases unmatched to any gene: 6. From germline, CDR1 is MGHRA and CDR2 YSYEKL. The CDR3 loop spans 15 amino acids. The CDR3 DNA reads as TGCGCCAGCAGCCAAGCAGGCGGGGACAGCTATGGCTACACCTTC. Translating gives CASSQAGGDSYGYTF.

The V call is TRBV28, the J call TRBJ1-1; 10 bases map to TRBD1. The junction had 6 bases not matched to a gene; V was cut back by 7 bases and J by 4 bases. Germline V gene data show CDR1 as MDHEN and CDR2 as SYDVKM. The CDR3 spans 14 residues. Written as DNA, the CDR3 is TGTGCCAGCACGTGGGACAGGGGTCTCACTGAAGCTTTCTTT. The encoded protein is CASTWDRGLTEAFF.

The CDR3 protein is CASDRGQSNQPQHF. Here the CDR3 DNA reads TGTGCCAGCGACAGGGGGCAAAGCAATCAGCCCCAGCATTTT. The V call is TRBV27, the J call TRBJ1-5, with 10 bases fitting TRBD1. Germline values: CDR1 MNHEY, CDR2 SMNVEV (reference sequence). The CDR3 length is 14 residues. Trimming at V came to 8 bases and at J to 1 base, leaving 2 bases not matched to a gene.

Here the CDR3 reads CASTTGRHQPQHF. CDR3 nucleotides: TGTGCCAGTACGACGGGGAGACATCAGCCCCAGCATTTT. This rearrangement joins TRBV27 to TRBJ1-5; no clear D. The CDR3 sequence is 13 residues long. Germline V CDR1 and CDR2: MNHEY, SMNVEV (reference sequence). V lost 9 bases, J lost 5 bases, and 14 bases lay in between.